This T cell receptor (beta chain) was identified during a study of T cells in Graves' hyperthyroidism and ophthalmopathy. Whole-study context: Peripheral blood was collected at initial diagnosis, before any treatment.

This CDR3 contains 14 residues. V lost 1 base to trimming and J lost 5 bases, with 12 bases between them. Germline V gene sequence: CDR1 MGHRA, CDR2 YSYEKL. TCR beta CDR3 regions were amplified from RNA. During a first-round RT-PCR of the TCR CDR3, the HTBI primer set was used. TCRdb recomputed calls from the multiplex PCR reads with MiXCR, one row per CDR3 protein. The data show about 840,000 distinct CDR3 sequences, with 35% to 45% seen just once and about 8.9% held by the top ten. This TCR was sampled from a man between 18 and 35 years old with Graves' hyperthyroidism. The chain employs TRBV4-1 and TRBJ2-7, with a weak D call TRBD1 (5 bases). Sequenced input: blood. The CDR3 loop reads CASSQGTRVHEQYF. CDR3 in DNA: TGCGCCAGCAGCCAAGGGACACGGGTCCACGAGCAGTACTTC.